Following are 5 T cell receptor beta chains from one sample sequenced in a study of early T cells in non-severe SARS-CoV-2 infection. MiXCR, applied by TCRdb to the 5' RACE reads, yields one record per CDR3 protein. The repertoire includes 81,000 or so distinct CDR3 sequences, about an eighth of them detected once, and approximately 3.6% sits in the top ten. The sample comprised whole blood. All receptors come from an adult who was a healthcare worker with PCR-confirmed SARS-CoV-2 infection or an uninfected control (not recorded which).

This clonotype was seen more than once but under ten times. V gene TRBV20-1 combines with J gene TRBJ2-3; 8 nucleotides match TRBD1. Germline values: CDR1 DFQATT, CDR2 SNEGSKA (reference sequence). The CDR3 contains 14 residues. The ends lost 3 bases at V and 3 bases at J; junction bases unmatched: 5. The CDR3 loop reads CSARGQGATDTQYF. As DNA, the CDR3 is TGCAGTGCTAGGGGTCAGGGGGCGACAGATACGCAGTATTTT.

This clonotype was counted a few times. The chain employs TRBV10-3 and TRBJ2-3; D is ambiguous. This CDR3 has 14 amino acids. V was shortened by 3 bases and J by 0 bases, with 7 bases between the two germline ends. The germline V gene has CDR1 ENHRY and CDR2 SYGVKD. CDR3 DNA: TGTGCCATCAGTGAAAGGCTGAGCACAGATACGCAGTATTTT. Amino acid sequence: CAISERLSTDTQYF.

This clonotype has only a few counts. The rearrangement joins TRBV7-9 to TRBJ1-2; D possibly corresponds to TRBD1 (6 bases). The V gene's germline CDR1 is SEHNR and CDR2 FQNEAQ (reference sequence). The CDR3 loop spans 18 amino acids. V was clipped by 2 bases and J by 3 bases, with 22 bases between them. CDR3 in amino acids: CASSLIPQTGRVDYGYTF. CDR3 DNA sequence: TGTGCCAGCAGCTTAATCCCCCAAACAGGGAGGGTCGACTATGGCTACACCTTC.

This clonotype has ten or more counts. CDR3 in DNA: TGTGCCAGCTCACCGCTCGGACGGGACACCATATATTTT. Translation: CASSPLGRDTIYF. This chain uses TRBV18 with TRBJ1-3; D not resolved. CDR3 size: 13 residues. CDR1 KGHSH and CDR2 LQKENI come from the germline V gene. Trimming stripped 3 bases from V and 8 bases from J, with 11 bases between.

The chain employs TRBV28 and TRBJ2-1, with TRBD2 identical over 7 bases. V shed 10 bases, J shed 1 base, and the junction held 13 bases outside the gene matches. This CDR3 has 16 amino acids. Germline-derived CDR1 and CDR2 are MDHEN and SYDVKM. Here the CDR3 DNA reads TGTGCCACCAAACTTTTTAGCGGGTCTTCCTACAATGAGCAGTTCTTC. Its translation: CATKLFSGSSYNEQFF. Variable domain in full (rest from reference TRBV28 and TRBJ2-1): DVKVTQSSRYLVKRTGEKVFLECVQDMDHENMFWYRQDPGLGLRLIYFSYDVKMKEKGDIPEGYSVSREKKERFSLILESASTNQTSMYLCATKLFSGSSYNEQFFGPGTRLTVL.